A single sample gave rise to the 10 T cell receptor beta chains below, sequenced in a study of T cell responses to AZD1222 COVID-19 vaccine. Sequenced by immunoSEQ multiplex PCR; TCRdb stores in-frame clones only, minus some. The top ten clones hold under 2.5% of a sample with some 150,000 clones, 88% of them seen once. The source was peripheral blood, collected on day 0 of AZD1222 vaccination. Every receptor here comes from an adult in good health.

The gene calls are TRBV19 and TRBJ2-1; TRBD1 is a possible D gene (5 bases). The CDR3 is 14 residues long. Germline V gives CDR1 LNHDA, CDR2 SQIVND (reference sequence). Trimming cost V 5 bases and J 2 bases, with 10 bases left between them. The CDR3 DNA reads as TGTGCCAGTAGTTACAGGATAGCCTACAATGAGCAGTTCTTC. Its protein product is CASSYRIAYNEQFF. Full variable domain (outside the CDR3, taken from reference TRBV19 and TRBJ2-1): DGGITQSPKYLFRKEGQNVTLSCEQNLNHDAMYWYRQDPGQGLRLIYYSQIVNDFQKGDIAEGYSVSREKKESFPLTVTSAQKNPTAFYLCASSYRIAYNEQFFGPGTRLTVL.

CDR3 sequence (DNA): TGTGCCAGCCATAGCGGGAGTTACACCGGGGAGCTGTTTTTT. As protein: CASHSGSYTGELFF. The V gene is TRBV3-1 (or the pseudogene TRBV3-2), the J gene TRBJ2-2, with 9 bases identical to TRBD2. Trimming at V came to 8 bases and at J to 3 bases, leaving 4 bases not matched to a gene. CDR3 length equals 14 residues. Germline-derived CDR1 and CDR2 are LGHDT and YNNKEL (reference sequence).

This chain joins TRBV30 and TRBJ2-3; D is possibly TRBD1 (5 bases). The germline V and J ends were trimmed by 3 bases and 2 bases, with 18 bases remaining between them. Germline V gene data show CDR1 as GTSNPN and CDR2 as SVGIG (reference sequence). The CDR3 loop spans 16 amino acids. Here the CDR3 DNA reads TGTGCCTGGAGGGCTACACAGGCATTAAACACAGATACGCAGTATTTT. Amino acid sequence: CAWRATQALNTDTQYF.

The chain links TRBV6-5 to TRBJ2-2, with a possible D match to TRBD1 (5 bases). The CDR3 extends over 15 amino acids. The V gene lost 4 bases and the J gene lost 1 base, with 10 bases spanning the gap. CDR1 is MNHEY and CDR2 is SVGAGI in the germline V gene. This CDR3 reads CASSFDRLNTGELFF. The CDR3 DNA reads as TGTGCCAGCAGTTTCGACAGACTGAACACCGGGGAGCTGTTTTTT.

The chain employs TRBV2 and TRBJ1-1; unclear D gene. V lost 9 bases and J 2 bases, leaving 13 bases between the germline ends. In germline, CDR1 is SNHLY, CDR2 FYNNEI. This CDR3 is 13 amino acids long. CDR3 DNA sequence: TGTGCCAGTATGCAGGACGGCAACACTGAAGCTTTCTTT. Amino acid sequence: CASMQDGNTEAFF.

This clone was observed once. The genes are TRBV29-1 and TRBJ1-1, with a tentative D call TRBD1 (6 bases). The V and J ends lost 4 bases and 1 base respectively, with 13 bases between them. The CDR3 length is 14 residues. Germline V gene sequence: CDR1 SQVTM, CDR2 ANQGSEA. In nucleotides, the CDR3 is TGCAGCGTTGTAGGGGGGAGAGCGAACACTGAAGCTTTCTTT. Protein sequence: CSVVGGRANTEAFF.

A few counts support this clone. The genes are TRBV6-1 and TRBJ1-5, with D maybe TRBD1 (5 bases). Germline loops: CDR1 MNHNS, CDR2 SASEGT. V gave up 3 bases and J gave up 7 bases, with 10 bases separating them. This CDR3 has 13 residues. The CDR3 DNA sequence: TGTGCCAGCAGTGAGGGTCGGGGCCAGCCCCAGCATTTT. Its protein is CASSEGRGQPQHF.

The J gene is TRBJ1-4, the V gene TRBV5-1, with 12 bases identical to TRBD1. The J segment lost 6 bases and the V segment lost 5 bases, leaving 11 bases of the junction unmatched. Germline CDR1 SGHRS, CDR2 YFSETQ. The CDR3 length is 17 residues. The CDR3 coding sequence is TGCGCCAGCAGTTATAGCCCAGGGACAGGGGGCTATGAAAAACTGTTTTTT. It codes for CASSYSPGTGGYEKLFF.

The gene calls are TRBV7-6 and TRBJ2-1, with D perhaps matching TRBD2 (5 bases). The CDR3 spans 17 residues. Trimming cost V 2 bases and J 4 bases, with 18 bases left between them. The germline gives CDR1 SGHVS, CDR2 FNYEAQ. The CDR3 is CASSLSTPTGFYNEQFF. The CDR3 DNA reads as TGTGCCAGCAGCTTAAGTACCCCAACGGGGTTTTACAATGAGCAGTTCTTC.

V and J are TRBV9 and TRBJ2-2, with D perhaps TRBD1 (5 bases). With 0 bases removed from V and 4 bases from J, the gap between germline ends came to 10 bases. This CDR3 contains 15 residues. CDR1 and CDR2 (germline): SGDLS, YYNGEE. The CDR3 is CASSVAGSATGELFF. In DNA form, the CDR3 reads TGTGCCAGCAGCGTAGCAGGGTCGGCCACCGGGGAGCTGTTTTTT. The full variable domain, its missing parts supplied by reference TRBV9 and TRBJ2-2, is DSGVTQTPKHLITATGQRVTLRCSPRSGDLSVYWYQQSLDQGLQFLIQYYNGEERAKGNILERFSAQQFPDLHSELNLSSLELGDSALYFCASSVAGSATGELFFGEGSRLTVL.